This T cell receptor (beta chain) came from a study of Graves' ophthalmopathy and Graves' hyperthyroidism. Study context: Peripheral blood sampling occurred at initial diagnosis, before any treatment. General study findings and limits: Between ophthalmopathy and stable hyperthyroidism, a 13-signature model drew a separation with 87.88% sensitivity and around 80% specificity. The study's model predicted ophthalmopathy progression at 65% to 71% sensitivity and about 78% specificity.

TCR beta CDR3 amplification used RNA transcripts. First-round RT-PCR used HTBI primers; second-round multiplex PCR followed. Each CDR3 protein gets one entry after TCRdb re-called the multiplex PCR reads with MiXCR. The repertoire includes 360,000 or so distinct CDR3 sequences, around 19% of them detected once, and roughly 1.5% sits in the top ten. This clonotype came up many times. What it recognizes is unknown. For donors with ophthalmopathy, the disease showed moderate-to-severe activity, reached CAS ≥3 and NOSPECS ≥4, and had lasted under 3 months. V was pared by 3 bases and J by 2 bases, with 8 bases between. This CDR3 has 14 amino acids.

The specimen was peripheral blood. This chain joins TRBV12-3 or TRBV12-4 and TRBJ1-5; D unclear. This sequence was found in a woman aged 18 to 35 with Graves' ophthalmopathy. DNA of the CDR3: TGTGCCAGCAGTTTCTTGTTGGGCAATCAGCCCCAGCATTTT. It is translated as CASSFLLGNQPQHF.